These T cell receptor beta chains were read from a single sample in a study of blood T cell repertoires in COVID-19. Generated by immunoSEQ multiplex PCR, the TCRdb table keeps only in-frame clones and is missing some. The table records over 150,000 clones, around 79% of them present only once. The specimen sequenced was peripheral blood. The receptors come from a woman in her seventies with acute or convalescent COVID-19. The CDR3 runs from the conserved cysteine through the conserved F or W. Each record gives: J gene, clone size, V gene, D gene, CDR3 DNA, CDR3 protein. A D gene is named only where the DNA matches it firmly. Clone size is not always given. Where it is, it says once, few, many or a class for expanded clones.

j_call: TRBJ2-1; clone_size: -; v_call: TRBV4-2; d_call: TRBD2; cdr3_nt: TGTGCCAGCAGCCAAGTATCTGGGACTAGTGAGGATGAGCAGTTCTTC; cdr3_aa: CASSQVSGTSEDEQFF
j_call: TRBJ2-7; clone_size: -; v_call: TRBV5-1; d_call: -; cdr3_nt: TGCGCCAGCAGCTTAAATTCAGGAAACTCCGGGGCCTACGAGCAGTACTTC; cdr3_aa: CASSLNSGNSGAYEQYF
j_call: TRBJ2-3; clone_size: -; v_call: TRBV9; d_call: -; cdr3_nt: TGTGCCAGCAGCGTAGGACTAACCACAGATACGCAGTATTTT; cdr3_aa: CASSVGLTTDTQYF
j_call: TRBJ2-1; clone_size: -; v_call: TRBV3-1/TRBV3-2; d_call: -; cdr3_nt: TGTGCCAGCAGCCAGCATTTCCTAGAGCAGTTCTTC; cdr3_aa: CASSQHFLEQFF
j_call: TRBJ2-3; clone_size: -; v_call: TRBV18; d_call: -; cdr3_nt: TGTGCCAGCTCACCACCGGAGGTCACAGATACGCAGTATTTT; cdr3_aa: CASSPPEVTDTQYF
j_call: TRBJ2-2; clone_size: -; v_call: TRBV20-1; d_call: -; cdr3_nt: TGCAGTGTTATGTACACCGGGGAGCTGTTTTTT; cdr3_aa: CSVMYTGELFF
j_call: TRBJ1-3; clone_size: -; v_call: TRBV7-8; d_call: TRBD1; cdr3_nt: TGTGCCAGCAGCTTAGGTTACAGGGGTAGAGGAAACACCATATATTTT; cdr3_aa: CASSLGYRGRGNTIYF
j_call: TRBJ1-2; clone_size: -; v_call: TRBV7-2; d_call: TRBD1; cdr3_nt: TGTGCCAGCAGCTTTAGACAGGGGAGGGTTTACCTCGGGATCGGCGGCTACACCTTC; cdr3_aa: CASSFRQGRVYLGIGGYTF
j_call: TRBJ2-5; clone_size: few; v_call: TRBV6-5; d_call: TRBD2; cdr3_nt: TGTGCCAGCAGTCGGGGGGTCCAAGAGACCCAGTACTTC; cdr3_aa: CASSRGVQETQYF
j_call: TRBJ1-3; clone_size: few; v_call: TRBV3-1/TRBV3-2; d_call: -; cdr3_nt: TGTGCCAGCAGCCAAGATTTCGGGGGCTCTGGAAACACCATATATTTT; cdr3_aa: CASSQDFGGSGNTIYF
j_call: TRBJ2-1; clone_size: -; v_call: TRBV3-1/TRBV3-2; d_call: TRBD2; cdr3_nt: TGTGCCAGCAGCCAACGGACTAGCGCTGTCGGTGAGCAGTTCTTC; cdr3_aa: CASSQRTSAVGEQFF
j_call: TRBJ2-1; clone_size: once; v_call: TRBV9; d_call: TRBD2; cdr3_nt: TGTGCCAGCACCCGGACTAGCGGGAGCGATGAGCAGTTCTTC; cdr3_aa: CASTRTSGSDEQFF
j_call: TRBJ1-6; clone_size: -; v_call: TRBV30; d_call: -; cdr3_nt: TGTGCCTGGAGTCTTGCCAGGGCGGCCCTCCACTTT; cdr3_aa: CAWSLARAALHF
j_call: TRBJ2-5; clone_size: -; v_call: TRBV7-8; d_call: -; cdr3_nt: TGTGCCAGCAGCGCCTTGACAGTGAAGCAGACCCAGTACTTC; cdr3_aa: CASSALTVKQTQYF
j_call: TRBJ2-7; clone_size: -; v_call: TRBV19; d_call: -; cdr3_nt: TGTGCCAGTAGTAAGACCGGACAGTCCTACGAGCAGTACTTC; cdr3_aa: CASSKTGQSYEQYF
j_call: TRBJ2-2; clone_size: few; v_call: TRBV6-6; d_call: TRBD2; cdr3_nt: TGTGCCAGCAGTTACTCAAGGCGGGAGACCGGGGAGCTGTTTTTT; cdr3_aa: CASSYSRRETGELFF
j_call: TRBJ2-5; clone_size: -; v_call: TRBV5-1; d_call: -; cdr3_nt: TGCGCCAGCAGCACACAGGGCCCTGGACTAGGGGAGACCCAGTACTTC; cdr3_aa: CASSTQGPGLGETQYF
j_call: TRBJ2-7; clone_size: -; v_call: TRBV4-1; d_call: -; cdr3_nt: TGCGCCAGCAGCCAAGACACAGGGATTTCTGCCTACGAGCAGTACTTC; cdr3_aa: CASSQDTGISAYEQYF
j_call: TRBJ1-2; clone_size: -; v_call: TRBV25-1; d_call: -; cdr3_nt: TGTGCCAGCAGTGGTACGGGAAGAAATTATGGCTACACCTTC; cdr3_aa: CASSGTGRNYGYTF
j_call: TRBJ2-1; clone_size: -; v_call: TRBV19; d_call: TRBD1; cdr3_nt: TGTGCCACTGGGGACAGGGCGCCCTACAATGAGCAGTTCTTC; cdr3_aa: CATGDRAPYNEQFF
j_call: TRBJ2-3; clone_size: -; v_call: TRBV6-5; d_call: -; cdr3_nt: TGTGCCAGCAGTTACAGGGCGGGACCTAGCACAGATACGCAGTATTTT; cdr3_aa: CASSYRAGPSTDTQYF
j_call: TRBJ1-5; clone_size: -; v_call: TRBV18; d_call: TRBD1; cdr3_nt: TGTGCCAGCTCACGGGGGACAGTCGGGGGGCCCCAGCATTTT; cdr3_aa: CASSRGTVGGPQHF
j_call: TRBJ2-1; clone_size: -; v_call: TRBV25-1; d_call: TRBD2; cdr3_nt: TGTGCCAGCAGTGAGGGGACTATACTCTACAATGAGCAGTTCTTC; cdr3_aa: CASSEGTILYNEQFF